This T cell receptor beta chain was identified in a study of blood T cell repertoires in COVID-19 (dated by TCRdb to between 2020 and 2021). Regarding the research as a whole: The collaborator samples originated in the United States, Italy and Spain and spanned the acute and convalescent phases of COVID-19. The material from the prospective study consisted of cDNA or gDNA derived from T cells, B-cell-depleted T cells, or PBMCs. The repertoires were made available in a free public database intended to serve as a resource for research on the immune response to SARS-CoV-2. Nearly every sample came with metadata listing a de-identified subject ID, COVID-19 status, age in years and sex. HLA class I and class II types, where available, came from metadata supplied by the sample provider rather than from assay-based typing. The dataset comprised deeply sampled blood TCRbeta repertoires from subjects exposed to, actively infected with, or recovered from COVID-19. Samples were obtained from the ongoing ImmuneRACE study (first 160 participants) and from over a thousand subjects provided by 6 global collaborators.

At one collaborating source in Seattle, patients were enrolled during active infection and were followed longitudinally through the course of disease. The collaborating institutions used their own protocols to collect whole blood in K2EDTA tubes. For TCRbeta analysis, collaborators shipped samples in one of three forms: frozen whole blood, isolated PBMCs, or DNA extracted from either of those sample types. The immunoSEQ Assay, a bias-controlled multiplex PCR, was used to amplify TCRbeta CDR3 regions from genomic DNA. Processing in the source paper ran as follows. The number of nucleated cells in each sample was estimated by amplification of reference gene primers within the assay. To quantify the absolute abundance of each unique TCRbeta CDR3 rearrangement, sequence reads were collapsed and filtered. For each sample, productive Simpson clonality was calculated as the square root of Simpson's diversity index over productive rearrangements. This immuneACCESS table, as held by TCRdb, lists in-frame sequences with V and J called but not all clones. Of the missing ones, under half trace to an unresolved V gene in checked studies; the others have no known cause. Clone size and V and J calls were adopted from that table, with D and trimming inferred from the DNA. This sample has 200,000 to 250,000 clones in its table, and more than 85% of those were observed once. 10% of the sample comes from the top ten.

The germline V gene yields SNHLY for CDR1 and FYNNEI for CDR2. Including the terminal cysteine and phenylalanine, the CDR3 comprises 14 residues. CDR3 DNA is the only sequence kept; it has 42 bases, read in frame from the first base. V gives up 7 bases and J gives up 3 bases, and the segment between their germline ends measures 15 bases. What the study reported, not specific to this receptor: The quantity of clinical and demographic metadata differed by source and by participant and was supplied without curation.

On this clone: What antigen it recognizes has not been identified. The input lacks base qualities; no much larger clone sits a single base away.

The clonotype comes from a woman aged 50 to 65 with COVID-19, enrolled during active disease. Recombination joined TRBV2 with TRBJ1-2, with an unclear D gene assignment. The specimen sequenced was peripheral blood. The CDR3 protein sequence reads: CASTWQVKDYGYTF. The DNA sequence is as follows: TGTGCCAGCACCTGGCAGGTGAAAGACTATGGCTACACCTTC.